What follows are 26 T cell receptor beta chains derived from one specimen sequenced in a study of shared T cell receptors in the human thymus. Generated by immunoSEQ multiplex PCR, the TCRdb table keeps only in-frame clones and is missing some. This table has about 660,000 clones, approximately 88% appearing once. In addition, the sample was reused for a study of human thymus T cells.

Material: thymocytes. These TCRs come from a boy under two years old with a congenital heart defect.

The chain's CDR3 is CASSILGQPQHF. CDR3 nucleotide sequence: TGTGCCAGCAGCATCCTAGGTCAGCCCCAGCATTTT. The genes are TRBV28 and TRBJ1-5; D not certain. The V end was cut by 6 bases, the J end by 6 bases, with 9 bases between. CDR1 and CDR2 from the germline V gene are MDHEN and SYDVKM. This CDR3 has 12 residues.

The V call is TRBV5-6, the J call TRBJ1-2, with TRBD1 matching 9 bases. Looked up from germline, CDR1 is SGHDT and CDR2 is YYEEEE. CDR3 length equals 17 residues. The V segment lost 3 bases and the J segment 2 bases; nucleotides outside the gene matches: 11. This chain's CDR3 is CASSSTGGRPSNYGYTF. In DNA, the CDR3 is TGTGCCAGCAGCTCAACAGGGGGCCGACCCTCCAACTATGGCTACACCTTC.

CDR3 amino acids: CASSPGSSGNEQFF. The CDR3 bases are TGCGCCAGCAGCCCTGGCTCCTCCGGGAATGAGCAGTTCTTC. The chain carries TRBV4-3 and TRBJ2-1; D unresolved. The CDR3 extends over 14 amino acids. From germline, CDR1 is LGHNA and CDR2 YSLEER. V gave up 4 bases and J gave up 7 bases, with 14 bases separating them.

This chain connects TRBV5-6 to TRBJ2-2; D is possibly TRBD1 (5 bases). This CDR3 contains 16 residues. The V end lost 4 bases, the J end lost 3 bases, and 16 bases lay between the germline ends. The germline V gene has CDR1 SGHDT and CDR2 YYEEEE. CDR3 nucleotides: TGTGCCAGCAGCACCCAGGGTGGAGAGCACACCGGGGAGCTGTTTTTT. Its protein is CASSTQGGEHTGELFF. The full variable domain, its missing parts supplied by reference TRBV5-6 and TRBJ2-2, is DAGVTQSPTHLIKTRGQQVTLRCSPKSGHDTVSWYQQALGQGPQFIFQYYEEEERQRGNFPDRFSGHQFPNYSSELNVNALLLGDSALYLCASSTQGGEHTGELFFGEGSRLTVL.

The V gene is TRBV19, the J gene TRBJ2-7, with a possible D match to TRBD1 (6 bases). CDR1 LNHDA and CDR2 SQIVND come from the germline V gene (reference sequence). V was pared by 5 bases and J by 0 bases, with 11 bases between. CDR3 length equals 14 residues. The DNA of the CDR3 is TGTGCCAGTAGTCCAACAGGGACCTCCTACGAGCAGTACTTC. As protein: CASSPTGTSYEQYF.

The chain combines TRBV5-6 with TRBJ2-1; 8 positions agree with TRBD2. There are 16 residues in the CDR3. CDR1 is SGHDT, CDR2 YYEEEE, per germline. J was trimmed by 0 bases and V by 4 bases; bases with no gene match: 6. The CDR3 DNA follows: TGTGCCAGCAGCCTGGGGCGGGAGGACTCCTACAATGAGCAGTTCTTC. As protein: CASSLGREDSYNEQFF.

The chain recombines TRBV14 with TRBJ2-7, with D possibly TRBD2 on 6 matching bases. V lost 0 bases and J 1 base, leaving 13 bases between the germline ends. Per germline, CDR1 SGHDN and CDR2 FVKESK. This CDR3 spans 16 amino acids. DNA for the CDR3: TGTGCCAGCAGCCAAGAAACCGGGGACTTTTCCTACGAGCAGTACTTC. Its translation is CASSQETGDFSYEQYF.

The chain carries TRBV27 and TRBJ1-2, with D unresolved. The V gene's germline CDR1 is MNHEY and CDR2 SMNVEV (reference sequence). The CDR3 has 14 residues. Between the trimmed V and J ends, which lost 5 bases and 2 bases, there was a span of 12 bases. CDR3 coding DNA: TGTGCCAGCAGTCAGAGGTCCGACAACTATGGCTACACCTTC. Its translation is CASSQRSDNYGYTF.

CDR3 in amino acids: CASSMGGQKTRGYTF. CDR3 in DNA: TGCGCCAGCAGCATGGGGGGGCAGAAAACCCGTGGCTACACCTTC. V usage is TRBV5-1 and J usage is TRBJ1-2; a weak D match, TRBD1 (6 bases). This CDR3 is built from 15 residues. The V and J ends lost 4 bases and 7 bases respectively, with 20 bases between them. Germline V gene data show CDR1 as SGHRS and CDR2 as YFSETQ.

J is TRBJ2-7 and V is TRBV5-1; maybe TRBD1 (6 bases). Trimming took off 0 bases at V and 7 bases at J, with 11 bases between the two ends. Germline values: CDR1 SGHRS, CDR2 YFSETQ. The CDR3 runs to 13 residues. The CDR3 nucleotides are TGCGCCAGCAGCTTGGAGGACAGTATAGAGCAGTACTTC. This gives the protein CASSLEDSIEQYF.

This clone was observed a few times. The J gene is TRBJ2-6, the V gene TRBV5-6; 7 nucleotides match TRBD2. The V gene end was trimmed by 7 bases and the J gene end by 3 bases; junction bases not matched to a gene: 1. Germline lookup yields CDR1 SGHDT and CDR2 YYEEEE. CDR3 length equals 13 residues. The CDR3 reads CASGLGGANVLTF. The DNA for the CDR3 is TGTGCCAGCGGACTAGGTGGGGCCAACGTCCTGACTTTC.

This chain links TRBV10-3 with TRBJ2-1, with 14 bases identical to TRBD2. Germline CDR1 and CDR2: ENHRY and SYGVKD. V shed 8 bases, J shed 6 bases, and the junction held 0 bases outside the gene matches. The CDR3 runs to 13 residues. The CDR3 loop reads CAIGTSGSNEQFF. The CDR3 coding sequence is TGTGCCATCGGGACTAGCGGGAGCAATGAGCAGTTCTTC.

In its sample, this clone was seen once. The chain is built from TRBV7-9 and TRBJ2-2; D remains unclear. Germline loops: CDR1 SEHNR, CDR2 FQNEAQ (reference sequence). Between the trimmed V and J ends, which lost 7 bases and 6 bases, there was a span of 15 bases. The CDR3 runs to 14 residues. For the CDR3, the DNA is TGTGCCAGCACCACTCGGAGTTCTGCCGGGGAGCTGTTTTTT. Amino acids: CASTTRSSAGELFF.

The chain has TRBV12-5 and TRBJ2-7; TRBD1 agrees at 7 bases. V gave up 4 bases and J gave up 6 bases; unmatched junction bases: 12. Germline CDR1 LGHNT, CDR2 FRNRAP. This CDR3 region has 15 residues. In DNA form, the CDR3 reads TGTGCTAGTGGTTCCTTTCTAGGGGGCCTCTCCGAGCAGTACTTC. It codes for CASGSFLGGLSEQYF.

V usage is TRBV19 and J usage is TRBJ2-1; D may be TRBD2 (6 bases). The germline CDR1 and CDR2 sequences are LNHDA and SQIVND (reference sequence). The CDR3 spans 16 residues. V was shortened by 1 base and J by 4 bases, with 14 bases between the two germline ends. CDR3 in amino acids: CASSIVEGEGYNEQFF. The CDR3 DNA sequence: TGTGCCAGTAGTATAGTGGAGGGAGAGGGTTACAATGAGCAGTTCTTC.

This chain uses TRBV2 with TRBJ2-2; 11 nucleotides line up with TRBD1. Trimming at V came to 4 bases and at J to 1 base, leaving 5 bases not matched to a gene. The germline gives CDR1 SNHLY, CDR2 FYNNEI. CDR3 size: 17 residues. DNA for the CDR3: TGTGCCAGCAGTGGATCGGGACAGGGGGTGAACACCGGGGAGCTGTTTTTT. Residues: CASSGSGQGVNTGELFF.

This clone has a single count. The chain carries TRBV25-1 and TRBJ1-4; possibly TRBD1 for D (5 bases). The CDR3 spans 15 residues. Germline V gene sequence: CDR1 MGHDK, CDR2 SYGVNS. Trimming removed 4 bases at V and 12 bases at J, with 21 bases between. CDR3 sequence reads: CASSGRRGPSKELFF. CDR3 coding DNA: TGTGCCAGCAGTGGTCGGCGGGGACCCTCGAAGGAACTGTTTTTT.

V is TRBV27 and J is TRBJ2-7; no clear D. The germline V gene has CDR1 MNHEY and CDR2 SMNVEV (reference sequence). Trimming cost V 2 bases and J 0 bases, with 11 bases left between them. The CDR3 totals 15 residues. The CDR3: CASSLRKSSSYEQYF. The DNA for the CDR3 is TGTGCCAGCAGTTTACGAAAGTCTAGCTCCTACGAGCAGTACTTC.

The V call is TRBV5-1, the J call TRBJ2-6; a possible D gene is TRBD1 (6 bases). Germline CDR1 reads SGHRS; CDR2 reads YFSETQ. Trimming removed 1 base at V and 0 bases at J, with 14 bases between. The CDR3 contains 18 residues. The CDR3 bases are TGCGCCAGCAGCTTGCGTCCTAACAGGGACTCTGGGGCCAACGTCCTGACTTTC. It yields the protein CASSLRPNRDSGANVLTF. The full variable domain, completed using reference TRBV5-1 and TRBJ2-6, is KAGVTQTPRYLIKTRGQQVTLSCSPISGHRSVSWYQQTPGQGLQFLFEYFSETQRNKGNFPGRFSGRQFSNSRSEMNVSTLELGDSALYLCASSLRPNRDSGANVLTFGAGSRLTVL.

The chain carries TRBV2 and TRBJ2-7, with 9 bases aligning to TRBD2. Germline CDR1 is SNHLY and CDR2 is FYNNEI. There are 16 residues in the CDR3. The J segment lost 7 bases and the V segment lost 0 bases, leaving 10 bases of the junction unmatched. In DNA, the CDR3 is TGTGCCAGCAGTGAAGCGCGCCCAGCGGGAGGCTATGAGCAGTACTTC. It yields the protein CASSEARPAGGYEQYF. The full variable domain, in which reference TRBV2 and TRBJ2-7 provide the parts outside the CDR3, is EPEVTQTPSHQVTQMGQEVILRCVPISNHLYFYWYRQILGQKVEFLVSFYNNEISEKSEIFDDQFSVERPDGSNFTLKIRSTKLEDSAMYFCASSEARPAGGYEQYFGPGTRLTVT.

This clone was observed a single time. The chain employs TRBV4-3 and TRBJ2-1, with D possibly being TRBD2 (6 bases). This CDR3 comprises 16 residues. Germline CDR1 LGHNA, CDR2 YSLEER. V lost 3 bases, J lost 5 bases, and 17 bases lay in between. The CDR3 sequence: CASSHRSLTRHNEQFF. The DNA for the CDR3 is TGCGCCAGCAGCCACCGCAGCCTGACTAGACACAATGAGCAGTTCTTC.

V usage is TRBV9 and J usage is TRBJ2-7; 9 bases fit TRBD2. V lost 4 bases and J lost 5; bases outside the gene matches: 10. Germline CDR1 reads SGDLS; CDR2 reads YYNGEE. This CDR3 is built from 15 residues. The CDR3 loop reads CASSSTPGLAHEQYF. In DNA form, the CDR3 reads TGTGCCAGCAGCTCCACTCCGGGACTAGCCCACGAGCAGTACTTC.

The CDR3 DNA sequence: TGCGCCAGCAGCCAAGGGGTAGGCGGACTAGCGGGTTTCACAGATACGCAGTATTTT. Translation gives CASSQGVGGLAGFTDTQYF. The genes are TRBV4-3 and TRBJ2-3; 11 bases are shared with TRBD2. The trim removed 1 base at V and 2 bases at J, leaving 11 bases unmatched. The CDR3 runs 19 residues. The germline CDR1 and CDR2 sequences are LGHNA and YSLEER.

This chain connects TRBV30 to TRBJ2-3; the match to TRBD2 covers 7 bases. The CDR3 contains 14 residues. Germline CDR1 is GTSNPN and CDR2 is SVGIG (reference sequence). V was clipped by 0 bases and J by 5 bases; unmatched bases: 5. The CDR3 DNA sequence: TGTGCCTGGAGTGTGCGGGAGTGGGGAGATACGCAGTATTTT. It is translated as CAWSVREWGDTQYF.

This clone has just one count. The gene calls are TRBV7-2 and TRBJ2-4, with 9 nucleotides matching TRBD2. CDR1 is SGHTA and CDR2 is FQGNSA in the germline V gene. The CDR3 consists of 14 residues. Trimming at V came to 3 bases and at J to 7 bases, leaving 4 bases not matched to a gene. CDR3 protein: CASSLTSGANIQYF. The DNA of the CDR3 is TGTGCCAGCAGCTTGACTAGCGGTGCGAACATTCAGTACTTC.

The V gene is TRBV19, the J gene TRBJ2-3; 11 bases fit TRBD2. The ends lost 8 bases at V and 1 base at J; junction bases unmatched: 11. Germline CDR1 reads LNHDA; CDR2 reads SQIVND (reference sequence). The CDR3 has 17 residues. Here the CDR3 reads CASQRLAGGWGTDTQYF. In nucleotides, the CDR3 is TGTGCCAGTCAGCGCCTAGCGGGAGGATGGGGCACAGATACGCAGTATTTT.